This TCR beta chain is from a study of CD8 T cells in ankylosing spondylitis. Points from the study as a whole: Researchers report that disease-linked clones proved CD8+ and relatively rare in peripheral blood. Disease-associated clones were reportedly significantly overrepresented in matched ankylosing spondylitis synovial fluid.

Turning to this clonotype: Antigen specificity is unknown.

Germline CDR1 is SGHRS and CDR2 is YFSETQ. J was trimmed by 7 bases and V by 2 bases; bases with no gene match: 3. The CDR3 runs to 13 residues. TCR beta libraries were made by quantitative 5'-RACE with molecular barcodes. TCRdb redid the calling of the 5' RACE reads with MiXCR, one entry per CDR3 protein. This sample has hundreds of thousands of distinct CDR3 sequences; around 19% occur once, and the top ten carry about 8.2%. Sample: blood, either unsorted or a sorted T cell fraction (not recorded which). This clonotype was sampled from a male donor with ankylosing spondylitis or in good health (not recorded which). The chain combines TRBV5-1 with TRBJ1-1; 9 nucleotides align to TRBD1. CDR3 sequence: CASSLRQGDEAFF. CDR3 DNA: TGCGCCAGCAGCTTACGACAGGGGGATGAAGCTTTCTTT.